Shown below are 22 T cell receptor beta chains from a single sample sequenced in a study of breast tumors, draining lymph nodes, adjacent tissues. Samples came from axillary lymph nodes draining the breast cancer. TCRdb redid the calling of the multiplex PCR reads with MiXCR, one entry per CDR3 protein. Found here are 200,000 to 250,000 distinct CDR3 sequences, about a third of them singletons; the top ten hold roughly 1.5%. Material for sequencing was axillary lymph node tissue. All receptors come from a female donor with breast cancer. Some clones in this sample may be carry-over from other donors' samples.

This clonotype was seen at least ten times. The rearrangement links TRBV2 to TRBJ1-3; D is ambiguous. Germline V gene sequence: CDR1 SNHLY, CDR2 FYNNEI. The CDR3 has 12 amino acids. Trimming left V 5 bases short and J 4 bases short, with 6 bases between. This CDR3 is CASSQTGNTIYF. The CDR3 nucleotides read TGTGCCAGCAGTCAAACAGGAAACACCATATATTTT.

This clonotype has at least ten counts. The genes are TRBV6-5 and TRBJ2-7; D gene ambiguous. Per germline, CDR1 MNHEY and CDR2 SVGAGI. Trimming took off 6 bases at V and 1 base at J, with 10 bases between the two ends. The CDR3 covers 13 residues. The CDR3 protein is CASRDPGSYEQYF. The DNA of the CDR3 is TGTGCCAGCAGAGACCCCGGATCCTACGAGCAGTACTTC.

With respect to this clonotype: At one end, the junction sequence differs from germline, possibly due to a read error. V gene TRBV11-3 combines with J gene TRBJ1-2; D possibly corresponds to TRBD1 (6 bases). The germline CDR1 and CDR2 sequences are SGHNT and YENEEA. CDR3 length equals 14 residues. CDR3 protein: CASSFAGGADGYTF. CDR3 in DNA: TGCGCCAGCAGCTTCGCCGGGGGGGCCGATGGCTACACCTTC.

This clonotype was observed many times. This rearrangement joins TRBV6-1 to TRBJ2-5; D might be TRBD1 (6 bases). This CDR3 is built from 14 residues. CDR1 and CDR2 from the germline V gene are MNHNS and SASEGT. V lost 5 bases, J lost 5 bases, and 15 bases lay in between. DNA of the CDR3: TGTGCCAGCAGTCACCCCGGGACATTGGAGACCCAGTACTTC. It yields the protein CASSHPGTLETQYF.

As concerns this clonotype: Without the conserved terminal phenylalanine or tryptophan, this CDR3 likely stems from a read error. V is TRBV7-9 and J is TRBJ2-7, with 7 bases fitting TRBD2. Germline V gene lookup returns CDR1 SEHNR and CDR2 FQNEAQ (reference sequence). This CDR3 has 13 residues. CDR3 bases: TGTGCCAGCAGGGGCGGGAGTTCCTACGGGCAGTACCTC. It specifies CASRGGSSYGQYL.

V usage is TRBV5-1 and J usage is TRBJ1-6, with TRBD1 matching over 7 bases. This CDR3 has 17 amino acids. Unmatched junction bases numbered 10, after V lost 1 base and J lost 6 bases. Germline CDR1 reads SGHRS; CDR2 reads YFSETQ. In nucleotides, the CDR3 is TGCGCCAGCAGCTTGCAAGACAGGGCTGGGAGTAATTCACCCCTCCACTTT. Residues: CASSLQDRAGSNSPLHF.

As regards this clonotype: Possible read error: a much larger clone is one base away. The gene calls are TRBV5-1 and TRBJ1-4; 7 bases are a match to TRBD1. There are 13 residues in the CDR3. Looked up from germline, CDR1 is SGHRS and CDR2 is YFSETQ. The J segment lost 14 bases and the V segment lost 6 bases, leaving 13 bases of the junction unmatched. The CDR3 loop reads CASKGQPNESLFF. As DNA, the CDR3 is TGCGCCAGCAAGGGACAGCCTAATGAAAGCCTGTTTTTT.

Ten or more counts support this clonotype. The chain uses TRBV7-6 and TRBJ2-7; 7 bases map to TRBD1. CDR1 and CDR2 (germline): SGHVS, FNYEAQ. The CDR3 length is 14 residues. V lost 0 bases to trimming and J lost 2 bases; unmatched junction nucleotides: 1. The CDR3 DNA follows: TGTGCCAGCAGCTTAGCTACAGGGGCCTACGAGCAGTACTTC. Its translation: CASSLATGAYEQYF.

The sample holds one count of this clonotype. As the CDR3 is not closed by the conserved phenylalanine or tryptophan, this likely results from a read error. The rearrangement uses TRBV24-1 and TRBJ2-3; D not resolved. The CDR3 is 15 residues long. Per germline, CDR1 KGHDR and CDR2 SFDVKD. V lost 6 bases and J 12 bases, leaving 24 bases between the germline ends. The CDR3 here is CATSQFGSTTDPQYL. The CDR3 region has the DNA TGTGCCACCAGTCAATTTGGATCTACCACAGACCCACAGTATCTG.

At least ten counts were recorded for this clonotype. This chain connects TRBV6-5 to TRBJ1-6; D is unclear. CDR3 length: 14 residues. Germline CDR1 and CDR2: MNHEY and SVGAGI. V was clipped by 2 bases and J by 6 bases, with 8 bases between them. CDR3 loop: CASSYLDGNSPLHF. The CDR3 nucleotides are TGTGCCAGCAGTTACCTCGATGGTAATTCACCCCTCCACTTT.

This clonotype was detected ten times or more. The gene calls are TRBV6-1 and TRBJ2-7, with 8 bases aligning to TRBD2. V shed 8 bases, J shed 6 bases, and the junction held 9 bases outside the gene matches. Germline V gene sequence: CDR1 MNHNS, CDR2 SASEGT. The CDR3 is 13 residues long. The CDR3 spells CASPAGGLGEQYF. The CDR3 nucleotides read TGTGCCAGCCCGGCGGGAGGTCTCGGCGAGCAGTACTTC.

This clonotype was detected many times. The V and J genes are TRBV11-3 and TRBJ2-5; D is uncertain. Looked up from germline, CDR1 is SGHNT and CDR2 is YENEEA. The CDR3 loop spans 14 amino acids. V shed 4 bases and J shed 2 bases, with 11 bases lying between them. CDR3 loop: CASSSGPVQETQYF. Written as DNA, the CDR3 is TGTGCCAGCAGCTCTGGACCTGTTCAAGAGACCCAGTACTTC. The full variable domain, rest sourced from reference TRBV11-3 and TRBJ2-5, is EAGVVQSPRYKIIEKKQPVAFWCNPISGHNTLYWYLQNLGQGPELLIRYENEEAVDDSQLPKDRFSAERLKGVDSTLKIQPAELGDSAVYLCASSSGPVQETQYFGPGTRLLVL.

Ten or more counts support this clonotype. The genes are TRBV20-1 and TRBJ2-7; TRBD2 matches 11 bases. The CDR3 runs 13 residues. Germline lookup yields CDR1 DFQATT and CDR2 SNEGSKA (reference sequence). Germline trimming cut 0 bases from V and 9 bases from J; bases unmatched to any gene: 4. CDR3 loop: CSARDGGLAGQYF. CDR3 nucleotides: TGCAGTGCTAGAGATGGTGGACTAGCGGGGCAGTACTTC.

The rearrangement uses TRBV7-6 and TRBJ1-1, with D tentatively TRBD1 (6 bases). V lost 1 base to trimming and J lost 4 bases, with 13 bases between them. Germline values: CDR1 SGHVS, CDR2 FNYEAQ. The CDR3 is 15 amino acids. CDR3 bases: TGTGCCAGCAGCTTAGGGCGGGGGGCCAGCACTGAAGCTTTCTTT. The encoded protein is CASSLGRGASTEAFF.

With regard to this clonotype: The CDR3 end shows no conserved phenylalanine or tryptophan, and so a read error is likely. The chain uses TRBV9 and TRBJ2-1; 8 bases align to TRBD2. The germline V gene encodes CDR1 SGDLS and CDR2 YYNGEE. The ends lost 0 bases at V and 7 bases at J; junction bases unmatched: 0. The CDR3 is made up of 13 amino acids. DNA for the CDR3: TGTGCCAGCAGCGTAGCGGGGGGGAATGAGCAGTTCTCC. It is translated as CASSVAGGNEQFS.

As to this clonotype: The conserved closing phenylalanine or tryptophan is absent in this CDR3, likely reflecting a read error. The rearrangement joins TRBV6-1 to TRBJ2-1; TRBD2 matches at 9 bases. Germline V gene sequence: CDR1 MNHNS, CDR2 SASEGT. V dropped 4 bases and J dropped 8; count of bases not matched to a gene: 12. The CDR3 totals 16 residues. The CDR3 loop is CASSGRTGGRADEQFL. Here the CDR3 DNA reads TGTGCCAGCAGTGGTCGGACTGGCGGGAGGGCCGATGAGCAGTTCCTC.

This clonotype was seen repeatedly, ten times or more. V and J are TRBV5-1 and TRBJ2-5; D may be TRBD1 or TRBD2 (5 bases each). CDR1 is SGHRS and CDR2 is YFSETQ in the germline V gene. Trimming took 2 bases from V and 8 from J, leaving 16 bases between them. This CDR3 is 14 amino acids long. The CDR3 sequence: CASSFRDPRDTQYF. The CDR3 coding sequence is TGCGCCAGCAGCTTCCGGGACCCAAGGGACACCCAGTACTTC.

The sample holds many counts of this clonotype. In nucleotides, the CDR3 is TGTGCCAGCAGCCCTGGACTGGACACGCAGTATTTT. As protein: CASSPGLDTQYF. The chain couples TRBV7-6 to TRBJ2-3, with D perhaps TRBD2 (5 bases). Looked up from germline, CDR1 is SGHVS and CDR2 is FNYEAQ. This CDR3 has 12 amino acids. The V end lost 5 bases, the J end lost 9 bases, and 12 bases lay between the germline ends.

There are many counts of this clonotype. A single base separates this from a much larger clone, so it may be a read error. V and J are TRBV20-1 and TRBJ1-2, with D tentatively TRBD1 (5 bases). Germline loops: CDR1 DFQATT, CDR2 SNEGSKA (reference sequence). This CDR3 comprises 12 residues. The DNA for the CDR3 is TGCAGTGCACCACGGGGGATGGATGGCTCCACCTTC. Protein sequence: CSAPRGMDGSTF.

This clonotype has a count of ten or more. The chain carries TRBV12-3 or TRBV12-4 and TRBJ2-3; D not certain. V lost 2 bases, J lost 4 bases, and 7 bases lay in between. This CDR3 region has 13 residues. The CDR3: CASSLSLPDTQYF. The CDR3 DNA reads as TGTGCCAGCAGTTTAAGTCTTCCAGATACGCAGTATTTT.

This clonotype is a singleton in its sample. The CDR3 sequence is CAWWGGIYTEAFF. CDR3 bases: TGTGCCTGGTGGGGAGGAATCTACACTGAAGCTTTCTTT. This rearrangement joins TRBV30 to TRBJ1-1; D call uncertain. This CDR3 is 13 amino acids long. V was shortened by 5 bases and J by 3 bases, with 13 bases between the two germline ends. Germline-derived CDR1 and CDR2 are GTSNPN and SVGIG (reference sequence).

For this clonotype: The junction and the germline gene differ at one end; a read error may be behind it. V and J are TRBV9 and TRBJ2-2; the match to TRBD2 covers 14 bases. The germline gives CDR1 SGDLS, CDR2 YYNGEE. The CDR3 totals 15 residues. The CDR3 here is CASSVTSGRGGELFF. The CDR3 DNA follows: TGTGCCAGCAGCGTGACTAGCGGGAGGGGCGGGGAGCTGTTTTTC.